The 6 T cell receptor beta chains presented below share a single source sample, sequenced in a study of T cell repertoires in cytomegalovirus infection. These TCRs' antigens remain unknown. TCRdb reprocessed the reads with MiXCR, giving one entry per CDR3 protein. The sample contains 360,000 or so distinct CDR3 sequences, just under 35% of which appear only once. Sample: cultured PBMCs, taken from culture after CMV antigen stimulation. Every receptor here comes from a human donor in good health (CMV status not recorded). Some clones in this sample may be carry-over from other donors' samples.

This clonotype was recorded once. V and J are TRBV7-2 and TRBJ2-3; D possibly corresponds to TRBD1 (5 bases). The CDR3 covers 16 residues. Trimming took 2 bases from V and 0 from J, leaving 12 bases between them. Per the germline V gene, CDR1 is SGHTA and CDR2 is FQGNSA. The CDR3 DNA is TGTGCCAGCAGCTTATACGACAGATCTAGCACAGATACGCAGTATTTT. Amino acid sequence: CASSLYDRSSTDTQYF.

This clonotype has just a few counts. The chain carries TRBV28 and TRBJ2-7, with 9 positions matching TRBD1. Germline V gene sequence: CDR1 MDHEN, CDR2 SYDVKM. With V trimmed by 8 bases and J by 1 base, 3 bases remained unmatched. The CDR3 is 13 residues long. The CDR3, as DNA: TGTGCCAGCCGACAGGGGGTTTCCTACGAGCAGTACTTC. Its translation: CASRQGVSYEQYF.

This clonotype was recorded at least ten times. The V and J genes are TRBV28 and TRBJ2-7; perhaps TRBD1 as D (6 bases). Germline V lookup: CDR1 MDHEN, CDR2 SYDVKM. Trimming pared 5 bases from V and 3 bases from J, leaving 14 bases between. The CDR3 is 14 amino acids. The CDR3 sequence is CASSISGQNYEQYF. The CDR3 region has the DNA TGTGCCAGCAGTATTTCGGGACAAAACTACGAGCAGTACTTC. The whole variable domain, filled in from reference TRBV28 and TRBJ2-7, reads DVKVTQSSRYLVKRTGEKVFLECVQDMDHENMFWYRQDPGLGLRLIYFSYDVKMKEKGDIPEGYSVSREKKERFSLILESASTNQTSMYLCASSISGQNYEQYFGPGTRLTVT.

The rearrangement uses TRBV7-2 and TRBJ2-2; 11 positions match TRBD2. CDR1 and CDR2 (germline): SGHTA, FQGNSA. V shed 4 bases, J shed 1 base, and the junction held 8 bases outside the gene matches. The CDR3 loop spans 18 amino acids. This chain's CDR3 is CASSSRPSGRWNTGELFF. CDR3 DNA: TGTGCCAGCAGCTCCCGCCCTAGCGGGAGGTGGAACACCGGGGAGCTGTTTTTT.

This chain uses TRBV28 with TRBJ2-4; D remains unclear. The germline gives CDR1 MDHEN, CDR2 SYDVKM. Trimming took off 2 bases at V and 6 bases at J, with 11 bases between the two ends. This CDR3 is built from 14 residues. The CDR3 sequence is CASSLDGPPNIQYF. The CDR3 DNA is TGTGCCAGCAGTTTAGATGGCCCGCCAAACATTCAGTACTTC.

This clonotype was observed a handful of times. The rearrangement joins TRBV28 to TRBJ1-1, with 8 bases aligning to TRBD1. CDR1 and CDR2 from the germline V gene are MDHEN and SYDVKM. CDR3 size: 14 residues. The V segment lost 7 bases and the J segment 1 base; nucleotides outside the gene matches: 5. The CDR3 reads CASIPGQGNTEAFF. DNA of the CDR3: TGTGCCAGCATTCCTGGACAGGGGAACACTGAAGCTTTCTTT. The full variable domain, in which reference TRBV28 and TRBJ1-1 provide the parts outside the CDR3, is DVKVTQSSRYLVKRTGEKVFLECVQDMDHENMFWYRQDPGLGLRLIYFSYDVKMKEKGDIPEGYSVSREKKERFSLILESASTNQTSMYLCASIPGQGNTEAFFGQGTRLTVV.